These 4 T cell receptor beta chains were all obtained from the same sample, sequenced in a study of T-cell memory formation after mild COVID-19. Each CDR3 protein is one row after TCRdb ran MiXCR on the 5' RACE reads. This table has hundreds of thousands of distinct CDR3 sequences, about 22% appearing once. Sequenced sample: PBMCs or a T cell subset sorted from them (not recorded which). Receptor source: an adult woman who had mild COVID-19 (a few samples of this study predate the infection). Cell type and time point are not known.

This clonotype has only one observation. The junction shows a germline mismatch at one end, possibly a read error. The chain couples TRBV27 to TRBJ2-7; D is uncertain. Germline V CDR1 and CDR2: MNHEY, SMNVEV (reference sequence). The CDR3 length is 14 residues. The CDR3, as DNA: TGTGCCAGCAGTTTTTGGGGTAGGTCCTACGAGCAGCACTTC. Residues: CASSFWGRSYEQHF.

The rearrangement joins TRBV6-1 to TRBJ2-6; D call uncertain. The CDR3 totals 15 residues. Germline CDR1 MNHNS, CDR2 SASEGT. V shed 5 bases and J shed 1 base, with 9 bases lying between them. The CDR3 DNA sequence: TGTGCCAGCAGTAAAACAGCGTCTGGGGCCAACGTCCTGACTTTC. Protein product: CASSKTASGANVLTF.

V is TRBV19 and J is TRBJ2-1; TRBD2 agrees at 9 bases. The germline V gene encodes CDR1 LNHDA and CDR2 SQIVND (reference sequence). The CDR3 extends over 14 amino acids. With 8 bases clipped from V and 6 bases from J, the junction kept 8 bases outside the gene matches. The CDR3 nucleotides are TGTGCCAGTTTAGCGGGAGCAGGATCCAATGAGCAGTTCTTC. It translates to CASLAGAGSNEQFF.

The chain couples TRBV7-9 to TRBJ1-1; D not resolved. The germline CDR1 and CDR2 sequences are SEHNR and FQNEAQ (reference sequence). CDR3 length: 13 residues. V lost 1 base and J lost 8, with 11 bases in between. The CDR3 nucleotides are TGTGCCAGCAGCTTAGGTCGCGTGGTGGAAGCTTTCTTT. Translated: CASSLGRVVEAFF.